This T cell receptor beta chain was found in a study of blood T cell repertoires in COVID-19. Researchers sorted participants into cohorts using their self-reported clinical history. Unmatched junction bases numbered 10, after V lost 6 bases and J lost 4 bases. The CDR3 is 16 amino acids. The germline gives CDR1 SGHNT, CDR2 YYREEE (reference sequence). Repertoires were generated with immunoSEQ multiplex PCR, while TCRdb's copy carries only in-frame clones and drops some. In the table there are 400,000 to 450,000 clones, about nine tenths of which are singletons. Sequenced: PBMCs or T cells enriched from blood (not recorded which). J is TRBJ2-3 and V is TRBV5-4; 11 bases agree with TRBD2. The TCR was taken from a man aged 18-30 years who had recovered from COVID-19. CDR3 DNA: TGTGCCAGCACACAGGGTAGCGGGAGGGCCTCAGATACGCAGTATTTT. Protein: CASTQGSGRASDTQYF.